These T cell receptor beta chains were read from a single sample in a study of CD8 T cells in ankylosing spondylitis. TCRdb passed the 5' RACE reads through MiXCR, listing each CDR3 protein once. The table shows roughly 240,000 distinct CDR3 sequences, with over 30% occurring only once. The sample consisted of blood, either unsorted or a sorted T cell fraction (not recorded which). All receptors come from a male donor with ankylosing spondylitis or in good health (not recorded which). The CDR3 runs from the conserved cysteine through the conserved F or W. A D gene is named only where the DNA matches it firmly. Clone size is shown for a subset of rows, as once, few, many or a class of expanded clone.

>TRBJ2-3|many|16|TRBV20-1|-
TGCAGTGCTCCTTCGGGGGCCATACTCTCAGCGGATACGCAGTATTTT
CSAPSGAILSADTQYF
>TRBJ2-1|-|16|TRBV5-1|-
TGCGCCAGCAGCCCCGGAGGGCGGCAGCCAAACAATGAGCAGTTCTTC
CASSPGGRQPNNEQFF
>TRBJ2-3|few|13|TRBV29-1|-
TGCAGCGTTACGGACAGAGGCACAGATACGCAGTATTTT
CSVTDRGTDTQYF
>TRBJ1-5|-|14|TRBV2|-
TGTGCCAGCAGAAATGGACAGAGCAATCAGCCCCAGCATTTT
CASRNGQSNQPQHF
>TRBJ1-3|-|13|TRBV6-1|-
TGTGCCAGCGGGGCGGACGGTAGAAACACCATATATTTT
CASGADGRNTIYF
>TRBJ2-1|few|15|TRBV7-2|-
TGTGCCAGCAGCACATCGGCATCAACCTACAATGAGCAGTTCTTC
CASSTSASTYNEQFF
>TRBJ2-3|many|15|TRBV5-1|-
TGCGCCAGCAGCTTGTTGGGGGCTAGCACAGATACGCAGTATTTT
CASSLLGASTDTQYF
>TRBJ2-2|-|12|TRBV20-1|-
TGCAGTGCTAGCCAGGACACCGGGGAGCTGTTTTTT
CSASQDTGELFF
>TRBJ2-1|few|15|TRBV10-2|TRBD2
TGCGCCAGCAGTGGGCCTAGCGGGGACCACAATGAGCAGTTCTTC
CASSGPSGDHNEQFF
>TRBJ2-3|few|11|TRBV12-3/TRBV12-4|-
TGTGCCAGCAGTCCCCGAGATACGCAGTATTTT
CASSPRDTQYF
>TRBJ2-7|-|15|TRBV4-1|-
TGCGCCAGCAGCCAAGATTTAACCGGACGTAACGAGCAGTACTTC
CASSQDLTGRNEQYF
>TRBJ1-2|-|12|TRBV18|-
TGTGCCAGCTCACCACAGCTGGGTGGCTACACCTTC
CASSPQLGGYTF
>TRBJ1-6|-|12|TRBV5-1|-
TGCGCCAGCAGCTTGTTTAATTCACCCCTCCACTTT
CASSLFNSPLHF
>TRBJ1-5|few|14|TRBV20-1|-
TGCAGTGCTAGAGGCGACAGCCATAATCAGCCCCAGCATTTT
CSARGDSHNQPQHF
>TRBJ2-7|many|15|TRBV6-1|TRBD1
TGTGCCAGCAGCTGGGGACAGGGGAGCTCCTACGAGCAGTACTTC
CASSWGQGSSYEQYF
>TRBJ2-2|few|15|TRBV29-1|TRBD2
TGCAGCGTCGTGAGAAGCGGGGGGTTCTACGGGGAGCTGTTTTTT
CSVVRSGGFYGELFF
>TRBJ2-5|once|14|TRBV10-3|TRBD1
TGTGCCATCAGTGAGGATGGGACAGGCGGGACCCAGTACTTC
CAISEDGTGGTQYF
>TRBJ1-1|few|13|TRBV5-6|-
TGTGCCAGCAGTCAACAGCAGAACACTGAAGCTTTCTTT
CASSQQQNTEAFF
>TRBJ2-5|few|16|TRBV11-2|-
TGTGCCAGCAGCTTAGGACACCGGGACTACCAAGAGACCCAGTACTTC
CASSLGHRDYQETQYF
>TRBJ2-7|-|14|TRBV7-8|-
TGTGCCAGCAGCTTAGATCGACAGGCATACGAGCAGTACTTC
CASSLDRQAYEQYF
>TRBJ2-5|few|13|TRBV6-1|-
TGTGCCAGCAGTGAGGGCCTGGGAGAGACCCAGTACTTC
CASSEGLGETQYF
>TRBJ1-2|-|14|TRBV18|-
TGTGCCAGCTCACCGTTACCTCGGGCCTTTGGCTACACCTTC
CASSPLPRAFGYTF
>TRBJ2-7|-|15|TRBV6-4|TRBD1
TGTGCCAGCAGTGGGCCGGGACAGGAGTCCTACGAGCAGTACTTC
CASSGPGQESYEQYF
>TRBJ1-5|-|14|TRBV6-5|-
TGTGCCAGCAGTTACGGGTGGGGGGGTCAGCCCCAGCATTTT
CASSYGWGGQPQHF
>TRBJ2-7|few|15|TRBV27|TRBD2
TGTGCCAGCAGTCGTAGCGGGGGTCCCGCCTACGAGCAGTACTTC
CASSRSGGPAYEQYF
>TRBJ2-7|-|16|TRBV10-3|-
TGTGCCATCAGTAAAGGTGGGGCAGGGGGGTCCTACGAGCAGTACTTC
CAISKGGAGGSYEQYF
>TRBJ1-2|-|15|TRBV7-2|-
TGTGCCAGCACCCTGAGGGAAGGGACCCTTGCTGGCTACACCTTC
CASTLREGTLAGYTF
>TRBJ1-3|few|15|TRBV4-1|-
TGCGCCAGCAGCCAAGATTCGACAGCTGGAAACACCATATATTTT
CASSQDSTAGNTIYF
>TRBJ2-7|-|14|TRBV5-5|-
TGTGCCAGCACCGTAGGGTACCGGGACTACGAGCAGTACTTC
CASTVGYRDYEQYF
>TRBJ1-5|-|15|TRBV2|TRBD1
TGTGCCAGCAGTGGGCCAGGGGGTAGCAATCAGCCCCAGCATTTT
CASSGPGGSNQPQHF
>TRBJ2-2|-|14|TRBV29-1|-
TGCAGCGTTGAAGTGGCGTCAGCGTTAGGGGAGCTGTTTTTT
CSVEVASALGELFF
>TRBJ1-5|-|13|TRBV20-1|TRBD1
TGCAGTGCGCAGGGGGCGGGTAATCAGCCCCAGCATTTT
CSAQGAGNQPQHF
>TRBJ2-7|-|14|TRBV12-3/TRBV12-4|TRBD2
TGTGCCAGCAGTTTAACTAGCGGGGGGGTCGAGCAGTACTTC
CASSLTSGGVEQYF
>TRBJ1-2|few|21|TRBV10-3|-
TGTGCCATCAGTGAGTGGGGCGTGGAGCAAACCGGGACACAAGCTAACTATGGCTACACCTTC
CAISEWGVEQTGTQANYGYTF
>TRBJ1-1|-|13|TRBV7-3|-
TGTGCCAGCAGCGAAGGGGTGAACACTGAAGCTTTCTTT
CASSEGVNTEAFF
>TRBJ2-6|few|16|TRBV20-1|-
TGCAGCTTCCAGAACGGGGACGCCTCTGGGGCCAACGTCCTGACTTTC
CSFQNGDASGANVLTF
>TRBJ1-1|medium-sized|15|TRBV20-1|-
TGCAGTGCTAGAGACAGTAAGGGTGTGAACACTGAAGCTTTCTTT
CSARDSKGVNTEAFF
>TRBJ1-5|-|13|TRBV12-3/TRBV12-4|-
TGTGCCAGCAGGACAGGATACAATCAGCCCCAGCATTTT
CASRTGYNQPQHF
>TRBJ2-1|-|13|TRBV6-5|-
TGTGCCAGCAGTAACAGGGTTGCGGCTGAGCAGTTCTTC
CASSNRVAAEQFF
>TRBJ1-4|few|19|TRBV5-1|TRBD1
TGCGCCAGCAGCCCAACACCGGGACAGGCCCACGATGGATATGAAAAACTGTTTTTT
CASSPTPGQAHDGYEKLFF
>TRBJ2-3|-|18|TRBV27|TRBD1
TGTGCCAGCAGTTTAGTAGGACAGGCAATACTTAGCACAGATACGCAGTATTTT
CASSLVGQAILSTDTQYF
>TRBJ1-1|few|13|TRBV12-3/TRBV12-4|-
TGTGCCAGCAGCGCACAGTGGATGGCTGAAGCTTTCTTT
CASSAQWMAEAFF
>TRBJ2-7|-|14|TRBV3-1|-
TGTGCCAGCAGCCATGCGGGGGCCTCCTACGAGCAGTACTTC
CASSHAGASYEQYF
>TRBJ2-7|-|14|TRBV16|-
TGTGCCAGCAGCCAAGCTGGGACCAGCTACGAGCAGTACTTC
CASSQAGTSYEQYF